These 21 T cell receptor beta chains were all obtained from the same sample, sequenced in a study of CD8+CD57+ T cells in acquired aplastic anemia. The TCR beta profiling, which covered VDJ combination and CDR3 sequence, was carried out using genomic DNA as the template. MiXCR, applied by TCRdb to the reads, yields one record per CDR3 protein. Here the sample spans about 200,000 distinct CDR3 sequences, 50% to 70% being singletons. Previously, flow cytometry had revealed CD8+CD57+ cell expansion in the patients chosen for sequencing. Sequences were obtained from sorted CD4+, CD8+, or CD8+CD57+ T cells (not recorded which) from PBMCs. Receptors were obtained from a human donor with aplastic anemia.

This chain uses TRBV29-1 with TRBJ1-3; D uncertain. The germline gives CDR1 SQVTM, CDR2 ANQGSEA. The CDR3 spans 12 residues. Trimming left V 8 bases short and J 0 bases short, with 8 bases between. Written as DNA, the CDR3 is TGCAGCTACAGCCACTCTGGAAACACCATATATTTT. As protein: CSYSHSGNTIYF.

The chain has TRBV6-1 and TRBJ2-3; 8 nucleotides agree with TRBD1. With V trimmed by 1 base and J by 5 bases, 8 bases remained unmatched. Germline V gene data show CDR1 as MNHNS and CDR2 as SASEGT. There are 16 residues in the CDR3. CDR3 DNA sequence: TGTGCCAGCAGTGAAGGGTGGGACAGGTATTTAGATACGCAGTATTTT. This encodes CASSEGWDRYLDTQYF.

In regard to this clonotype: Relative to the germline gene, one junction end is altered; a read error may explain this. The chain recombines TRBV2 with TRBJ1-4, with D uncertain. CDR3 length: 14 amino acids. Germline CDR1 and CDR2: SNHLY and FYNNEI. The CDR3: CASIEQNRNEKLFF. CDR3 nucleotides: TGTGCCAGCATTGAACAGAACCGTAATGAAAAACTGTTTTTT.

This clonotype was found many times. The chain combines TRBV5-1 with TRBJ2-3, with no clear D. The V end was cut by 6 bases, the J end by 3 bases, with 23 bases between. The length of the CDR3 is 17 residues. Germline CDR1 is SGHRS and CDR2 is YFSETQ. CDR3 DNA sequence: TGCGCCAGCACCTTAAGAAATAATCTGATCCCAACAGATACGCAGTATTTT. Its translation is CASTLRNNLIPTDTQYF.

The CDR3 protein is CASSGIGAYNEQFF. In nucleotides, the CDR3 is TGTGCCAGCAGTGGGATAGGCGCCTACAATGAGCAGTTCTTC. V and J are TRBV2 and TRBJ2-1; D remains ambiguous. Germline V gene sequence: CDR1 SNHLY, CDR2 FYNNEI. The CDR3 sequence is 14 residues long. The V and J ends lost 4 bases and 2 bases respectively, with 9 bases between them.

V and J are TRBV9 and TRBJ1-6, with D perhaps TRBD1 (5 bases). V lost 0 bases and J lost 8, with 9 bases in between. The germline V gene encodes CDR1 SGDLS and CDR2 YYNGEE. This CDR3 has 14 residues. The CDR3 sequence: CASSVDPGDSPLHF. The CDR3 DNA reads TGTGCCAGCAGCGTAGACCCGGGGGATTCACCCCTCCACTTT.

V is TRBV29-1 and J is TRBJ1-2; D unclear. This CDR3 has 13 residues. From germline, CDR1 is SQVTM and CDR2 ANQGSEA. Trimming took 8 bases from V and 8 from J, leaving 21 bases between them. DNA for the CDR3: TGCAGCTCTCATTCCCTGGGAGGAGGAGGCTACACCTTC. Encoded protein: CSSHSLGGGGYTF.

The V call is TRBV15, the J call TRBJ1-1, with a possible D match to TRBD1 (6 bases). The CDR3 length is 17 residues. Deletions cut 3 bases from V and 3 bases from J, with 20 bases between. Germline loops: CDR1 LNHNV, CDR2 YYDKDF (reference sequence). The CDR3 DNA is TGTGCCACCAGCAGGAACAGGGAGTTGGCTATTCACACTGAAGCTTTCTTT. It codes for CATSRNRELAIHTEAFF.

The CDR3 region is CASSLAATQSGANVLTF. CDR3 nucleotide sequence: TGTGCCAGCAGCTTAGCGGCAACACAATCTGGGGCCAACGTCCTGACTTTC. V and J are TRBV7-2 and TRBJ2-6, with no clear D. In germline, CDR1 is SGHTA, CDR2 FQGNSA. The V end was cut by 0 bases, the J end by 1 base, with 10 bases between. The CDR3 is made up of 17 amino acids.

This clonotype was counted a few times. This chain links TRBV7-8 with TRBJ1-1; D might be TRBD1 (5 bases). The CDR3 contains 14 residues. V lost 7 bases to trimming and J lost 4 bases, with 16 bases between them. CDR1 is SGHVS and CDR2 is FQNEAQ in the germline V gene. In DNA form, the CDR3 reads TGTGCCAGCATCAGGGATGACATGAGCACTGAAGCTTTCTTT. Protein sequence: CASIRDDMSTEAFF. The variable domain in full, completed from reference TRBV7-8 and TRBJ1-1, reads GAGVSQSPRYKVAKRGQDVALRCDPISGHVSLFWYQQALGQGPEFLTYFQNEAQLDKSGLPSDRFFAERPEGSVSTLKIQRTQQEDSAVYLCASIRDDMSTEAFFGQGTRLTVV.

The chain has TRBV11-3 and TRBJ2-2; no definite D call. The CDR3 runs to 12 residues. The germline V gene encodes CDR1 SGHNT and CDR2 YENEEA. V shed 8 bases and J shed 7 bases, with 11 bases lying between them. This CDR3 reads CASRPMNGELFF. Written as DNA, the CDR3 is TGTGCCAGCCGTCCTATGAACGGGGAGCTGTTTTTT.

This clonotype was detected once. V and J are TRBV9 and TRBJ2-1; 9 bases are a match to TRBD1. The CDR3 spans 13 residues. Germline CDR1 is SGDLS and CDR2 is YYNGEE. V gave up 10 bases and J gave up 8 bases; unmatched junction bases: 10. CDR3 sequence reads: CASTGTGNDEQFF. CDR3 bases: TGTGCCTCTACCGGGACAGGGAACGATGAGCAGTTCTTC.

This clonotype was seen only a few times. The J gene is TRBJ2-7, the V gene TRBV20-1, with TRBD2 matching 10 bases. J lost 6 bases, V lost 6 bases, and 8 bases had no gene match. Germline lookup yields CDR1 DFQATT and CDR2 SNEGSKA (reference sequence). The CDR3 extends over 13 amino acids. Here the CDR3 reads CSAERGGVSEQYF. CDR3 nucleotides: TGCAGTGCCGAGCGGGGGGGCGTCTCCGAGCAGTACTTC.

The rearrangement uses TRBV20-1 and TRBJ2-7; D not certain. Germline V gene lookup returns CDR1 DFQATT and CDR2 SNEGSKA (reference sequence). This CDR3 spans 13 amino acids. V lost 3 bases to trimming and J lost 2 bases, with 11 bases between them. The CDR3 DNA reads as TGCAGTGCTAGGATCGGTGGCCCCTACGAGCAGTACTTC. Residues: CSARIGGPYEQYF.

The V gene is TRBV5-1, the J gene TRBJ1-4; a weak D match, TRBD1 (5 bases). V lost 4 bases and J lost 8, with 21 bases in between. CDR1 and CDR2 from the germline V gene are SGHRS and YFSETQ. The CDR3 is made up of 16 amino acids. The CDR3 DNA sequence: TGCGCCAGCAGCGAACTTCGGGGGGACGCCCGGGAAAAACTGTTTTTT. Translating gives CASSELRGDAREKLFF. The whole variable domain, remainder taken from reference TRBV5-1 and TRBJ1-4, is KAGVTQTPRYLIKTRGQQVTLSCSPISGHRSVSWYQQTPGQGLQFLFEYFSETQRNKGNFPGRFSGRQFSNSRSEMNVSTLELGDSALYLCASSELRGDAREKLFFGSGTQLSVL.

Note on this clonotype: Compared with germline, one end of the junction differs, possibly owing to a read error. The chain recombines TRBV9 with TRBJ2-2; 11 positions match TRBD1. Germline CDR1 SGDLS, CDR2 YYNGEE. The CDR3 sequence is 17 residues long. DNA of the CDR3: TGTGCCATCCGGACAGGGGGCGCCCCTCGGGACACCGGGGAGCTGCTTTTT. Its protein product is CAIRTGGAPRDTGELLF.

About this clonotype itself: A single base separates this from a much larger clone, so it may be a read error. This chain uses TRBV6-5 with TRBJ1-1; D remains unclear. Trimming shortened V by 5 bases and J by 9 bases, and 13 bases separated the two germline ends. This CDR3 has 12 residues. Germline V lookup: CDR1 MNHEY, CDR2 SVGAGI. CDR3 nucleotides: TGTGCCAGCAGTAGCACGCTGTTGAAAGCTTTCTTT. This codes for CASSSTLLKAFF.

CDR3 region: CSASIELWEGYNEQFF. The DNA of the CDR3 is TGCAGTGCTAGCATAGAACTTTGGGAGGGATATAATGAGCAGTTCTTC. The chain links TRBV20-1 to TRBJ2-1; 7 bases map to TRBD2. CDR3 size: 16 residues. V shed 3 bases and J 7 bases; nucleotides not matched to a gene: 15. Germline V gives CDR1 DFQATT, CDR2 SNEGSKA (reference sequence).

The chain is built from TRBV20-1 and TRBJ1-1; 9 bases fit TRBD1. Germline lookup yields CDR1 DFQATT and CDR2 SNEGSKA (reference sequence). The V gene end was trimmed by 1 base and the J gene end by 0 bases; junction bases not matched to a gene: 9. The CDR3 totals 17 residues. CDR3 coding DNA: TGCAGTGCTAGAGGAACAGGGGGCCTTCCCATGAACACTGAAGCTTTCTTT. Protein sequence: CSARGTGGLPMNTEAFF.

This sequence joins TRBV7-9 and TRBJ2-7, with 13 nucleotides matching TRBD2. The CDR3 runs to 16 residues. Germline CDR1 SEHNR, CDR2 FQNEAQ (reference sequence). Trimming at V came to 4 bases and at J to 2 bases, leaving 5 bases not matched to a gene. The CDR3 sequence is CASSYSGLAGAYEQYF. CDR3 bases: TGTGCCAGCAGCTACTCCGGACTAGCGGGAGCCTACGAGCAGTACTTC.

The rearrangement joins TRBV2 to TRBJ2-1, with D possibly matching TRBD1 (5 bases). The CDR3 is 16 residues long. Germline V gene data show CDR1 as SNHLY and CDR2 as FYNNEI. The V end was cut by 8 bases, the J end by 4 bases, with 21 bases between. Written as DNA, the CDR3 is TGTGCCAGCTCCACTAATCAGGGTTCGTCTTACAATGAGCAGTTCTTC. Translating gives CASSTNQGSSYNEQFF.